This TCR beta chain was recovered during a study of cytomegalovirus exposure and HLA in healthy donors (dated by TCRdb to about 2017). Notes on the research overall: An earlier analysis of about 530 of the donors reported about 300 Gb of sequence data and roughly 120 million unique TCR beta sequences obtained from some 170 million T cells. About 280 gigabases of sequencing data and around 88 million unique TCR sequences made up an early release that covered approximately 650 HLA-typed donors. Among the roughly 380 genotyped donors, around 79% belonged to the genetic ancestry cluster associated with self-reported Caucasian donors. The study aimed to test whether cataloging public T cell receptors could reveal signatures of past pathogen exposure. The T cell repertoires of several hundred subjects were profiled by immunosequencing and related to cytomegalovirus serostatus. Along with the approximately 700-subject first cohort, a separate validation cohort of 120 different subjects was used. High-throughput TCR immunosequencing, statistical association of individual TCRs with disease status, and machine learning were combined to predict cytomegalovirus infection status. To study patterns of TCR occurrence, a later analysis re-analyzed previously published TCR beta repertoires from under 750 donors and added high-resolution HLA genotyping. Rather than using new phenotypic data, the later analysis identified candidate immune exposures from TCR beta sequences and from how often those sequences occurred across donors. An earlier analysis of nearly 600 of the donors applied high-throughput TCR beta sequencing to assess whether each TCR beta V gene segment acted as functional or pseudogenic. Donor age, sex, ethnicity and CMV serostatus were compiled together with the repertoire data. In a later genetic analysis, genome-wide SNP genotypes for about three fifths of the roughly 670 donors were used, and that subset was treated as a discovery cohort. All discovery cohort repertoires had been generated using a single sequencing platform. HLA typing covered class I and class II loci at four-digit resolution. The number of typed donors differed by locus: roughly 620-630 for A, B, C, DRB1 and DQB1; some 500 for DQA1; around 610 for DPA1; and about 470 for DPB1. Roughly 5 DR-DQ haplotypes were handled as single units for association and clustering because linkage in the cohort was strong. Across 300 to 400 genotyped donors of the cohort, an average of approximately 240,000 unique TCR beta nucleotide sequences per donor were sequenced, and roughly a sixth of those sequences were non-productive.

Library preparation was by the immunoSEQ multiplex PCR assay. For the multiplex PCR, a mixture combining 60 forward primers for TCR Vbeta segments and 13 reverse primers for TCR Jbeta segments was used. The CDR3 region of rearranged TCR beta genes was amplified from genomic DNA by a multiplex PCR assay. The amplified TCR beta libraries were sequenced on the Illumina HiSeq System as 87-base-pair reads. In the source study's methods: In a later analysis, roughly 80 million unique TCR beta chains were counted across the roughly 610 repertoires, and roughly 11 million of these chains were shared by at least two donors. Raw reads were error-corrected and collapsed into unique sequences by a nearest-neighbor algorithm in which closely related sequences were merged to remove PCR and sequencing errors. V, D and J gene segments were assigned by aligning CDR3 sequences to IMGT reference sequences. For a sequence to be retained, a match of at least six nucleotides was required to both a V gene segment and a J gene segment. Rearrangements were called productive when the CDR3 lacked stop codons and stayed in frame with V and J; all others were non-productive. CDR3 was defined according to IMGT convention as the region running from the second conserved V-encoded cysteine to the conserved J-encoded phenylalanine. The earlier analysis of 450 to 750 of the donors excluded any sequence lacking an unambiguous match to a single V gene segment. An earlier analysis of a few hundred of the donors classified V segments as functional when productive rearrangements were above 56.7% and as segregating when the standard deviation between donors was above 5%. A statistical classification framework was built for diagnosing cytomegalovirus status from the catalog of TCR beta chain sequences. In a later analysis, V and J genes were assigned by comparing TCR nucleotide sequences against IMGT/GENE-DB human TR gene sequences. A later analysis assigned CDR3 sequences and most-parsimonious VDJ recombination scenarios with the TCRdist pipeline. In a later analysis, each TCR beta chain was defined by its CDR3 amino acid sequence together with its V-gene family, and reads without a unique V-gene family were excluded. To address suspected cross-contamination and a sequencing artifact, a later analysis removed around 590 highly shared, low-generation-probability nucleotide sequences. In a later analysis, a clonal expansion index was calculated for each public chain from normalized within-repertoire ranks of inferred template counts. In a later analysis, generation probabilities were computed with a VDJ recombination model fitted to out-of-frame rearrangements, and the resulting probabilities were checked against IGoR. In a later analysis, hypergeometric tests were used to score TCR-TCR, TCR-HLA and TCR-CMV co-occurrence, with a repertoire-size bias correction applied to TCR pairs. In a later analysis, false discovery rates were estimated by permuting HLA or CMV assignments 20 times. A later analysis grouped co-occurring TCRs with DBSCAN, adding TCRdist sequence similarity when clustering within HLA-allele-positive subsets. For co-occurrence clustering, repertoires with fewer than 30,000 or more than 120,000 public chains were excluded, along with four to six repertoires with anomalous nucleotide sharing. TCRdb limited this immuneACCESS table to in-frame rearrangements with V and J called. A share of clones is missing; checked studies link under half to unresolved V genes, and the rest is unexplained. The DNA was the basis for D and trimming; V, J and clone size are from that table. This sample lists 150,000 to 200,000 clones; approximately 11% were detected once. The ten biggest clones cover 7.5% to 10% of the sample.

The cohort consisted of some 670 healthy bone marrow donors. At the time of sampling, all cohort members were nominally healthy, though unrecorded immune exposures were likely present. The donor tested CMV seropositive, placing the donor among the roughly 300 seropositive members of the cohort. A peripheral blood sample was provided by each donor, and peripheral blood mononuclear cells were used for TCR beta sequencing. The Qiagen DNeasy Blood Extraction Kit was used to extract genomic DNA from the blood cell samples. About this clone itself: It lacks a known antigen. No much larger clone is present one base from it, and per-base qualities are unavailable.

Beyond this particular receptor, the publication reports: A later analysis found that most CMV-associated TCR beta chains appeared HLA-restricted, with HLA associations seemingly driven largely by CMV exposure. When HLA alleles, especially DR and DQ, strongly co-occurred, TCR associations were difficult to assign to individual alleles. In a later genetic analysis, fewer N-insertions in productive TCRs were reported among donors in an Asian-associated ancestry cluster than the 666-donor mean. It was suggested by the authors that the approach could potentially be generalized to other disease states and immunological phenotypes. Most TCR sequences were seen in very few donors, while some public TCRs were found in many individuals. Compared with equally common non-associated chains, HLA-associated TCR beta chains in a later analysis were more clonally expanded and had lower generation probabilities. Because HLA typing was missing for some donors at each locus, association tests included only the typed subset. About 17 rarely observed V segments, including chromosome 9 orphons, were excluded from the earlier analysis of a few hundred of the donors because counts were too low. At a false discovery rate of 0.05, a later analysis linked about 16,000 TCR beta sequences to specific HLA alleles. The sequencing pipeline was judged likely to have produced a cluster of highly shared sequence variants as a technical artifact. In the study, some 160 TCR beta chains were listed as associated with cytomegalovirus. A further reported finding was that TCR beta sequences accurately predicted the HLA-A and HLA-B alleles for most subjects in the first cohort. Some IMGT-functional V segments, including TRBV6-2 and TRBV6-3, could not be told apart with the 87-base-pair reads, so those segments were excluded. Sequencing depth was assumed to be roughly uniform across donors in the presence/absence analyses, though that assumption may not hold. A later analysis reported that several top co-occurrence clusters appeared linked to parvovirus B19, influenza, CMV and Epstein-Barr virus. Correlated functional status among segregating V segments might reflect linkage disequilibrium, but an unknown experimental factor could not be ruled out. A few of the identified cytomegalovirus-associated TCR beta chains were confirmed in vitro to be specific for cytomegalovirus antigens. In an earlier analysis of 587 of the donors, most TCR beta V segments appeared in productive rearrangements about 87% or about 30% of the time, broadly matching IMGT annotations. CMV serostatus was the only immune exposure information available for the cohort. According to a later analysis, TCR association rates differed among HLA loci, with DRB1 alleles showing the most associated TCRs and HLA-C alleles showing the fewest. Only TCR beta chains were sequenced in this cohort, and the absence of alpha or paired-chain data limited detectable features. An association between a missense DCLRE1C variant and V-gene and J-gene trimming of TCR beta chains was found in a later genetic analysis and replicated in an independent cohort. The classifier was reported to diagnose cytomegalovirus status with high specificity and sensitivity in both the original cohort and the validation cohort.

The CDR3 contains 18 residues, cysteine and phenylalanine counted. Solely the CDR3 DNA is kept, with 54 bases framed from the first base. V trim: 0 bases; J trim: 0 bases; unmatched bases: 9. The germline V gene encodes CDR1 SGDLS and CDR2 YYNGEE. The sequence came from a man between 50 and 59 years old in good health and CMV-seropositive. The source material was PBMCs. Recombination joined TRBV9 with TRBJ2-1; 7 bases in the middle match TRBD2. The CDR3 region reads CASSVDPKSSGSYNEQFF. At the DNA level, the sequence is TGTGCCAGCAGCGTAGACCCAAAATCTAGCGGCTCCTACAATGAGCAGTTCTTC.